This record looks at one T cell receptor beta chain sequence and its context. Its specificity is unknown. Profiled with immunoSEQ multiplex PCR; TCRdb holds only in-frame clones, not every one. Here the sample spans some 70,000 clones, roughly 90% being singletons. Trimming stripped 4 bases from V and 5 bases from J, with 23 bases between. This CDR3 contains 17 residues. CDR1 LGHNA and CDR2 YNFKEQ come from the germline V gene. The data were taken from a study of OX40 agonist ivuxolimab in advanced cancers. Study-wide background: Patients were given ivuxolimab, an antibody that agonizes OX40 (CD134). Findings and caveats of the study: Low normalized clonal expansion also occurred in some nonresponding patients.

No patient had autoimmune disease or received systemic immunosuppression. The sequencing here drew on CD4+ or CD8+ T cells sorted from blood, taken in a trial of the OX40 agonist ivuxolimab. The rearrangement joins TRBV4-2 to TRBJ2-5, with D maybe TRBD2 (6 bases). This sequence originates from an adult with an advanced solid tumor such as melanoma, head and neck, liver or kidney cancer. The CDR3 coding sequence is TGTGCCAGCAGCCGAACGCCCCGGGGGAGCGGCACTGAGACCCAGTACTTC. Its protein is CASSRTPRGSGTETQYF.